This T cell receptor (beta chain) was captured by sequencing in a study of cytomegalovirus exposure and HLA in healthy donors. Study-level findings and limits: One variant, a missense change in DCLRE1C, was linked in a later analysis to TCR beta V- and J-gene trimming. Among the most significant clusters, several appeared linked to common viral pathogens in a later analysis.

On this clone: No antigen is known for it.

PCR involved 60 Vbeta and 13 Jbeta primers. Clones were sequenced by immunoSEQ multiplex PCR, and TCRdb holds only the in-frame ones, with some missing. Its clone listing holds approximately 100,000 clones. The V end was cut by 1 base, the J end by 5 bases, with 11 bases between. In germline, CDR1 is LGHNA, CDR2 YNFKEQ. This CDR3 spans 14 amino acids. The TCR was taken from a man aged 50-60 years in good health and CMV-seronegative. The chain combines TRBV4-2 with TRBJ2-5; TRBD2 is a possible D gene (5 bases). The sequenced material came from PBMCs. Here the CDR3 reads CASSQGSGVETQYF. The CDR3 DNA is TGTGCCAGCAGCCAAGGTTCCGGGGTGGAGACCCAGTACTTC.